Shown below are 10 T cell receptor beta chains from a single sample sequenced in a study of blood T cells in healthy people across ages (dated by TCRdb to between 2015 and 2016). Library creation used 5' RACE. Sequencing was performed on an Illumina HiSeq 2500. A second PCR of roughly 7 to 11 cycles was performed with a sample-barcoded 5' primer and a J-beta primer mix. The public reads were run again by TCRdb, first through fastp at Q25 and then through MiXCR, and only productive beta chains were kept. Each entry merges the rows of one CDR3 protein and shows their most common DNA and genes. This sample gives 780,000 or so distinct CDR3 sequences in total; approximately 53% of them show up just once. The ten largest clonotypes hold around 41% of the sample. Sequencing was performed on blood. The receptors here all came from an elderly man in good health.

V gene TRBV20-1 combines with J gene TRBJ2-7; 10 bases align to TRBD2. V was clipped by 0 bases and J by 12 bases; unmatched bases: 14. CDR3 size: 15 residues. Germline V gene sequence: CDR1 DFQATT, CDR2 SNEGSKA (reference sequence). CDR3 nucleotides: TGCAGTGCTAGAGATCGGGGGCGATCTAGCGGGAGCCCGTACTTC. Amino acid sequence: CSARDRGRSSGSPYF.

This clonotype was seen only a few times. The chain links TRBV12-3 or TRBV12-4 to TRBJ2-5; D is perhaps TRBD1 (6 bases). The CDR3 length is 17 residues. V lost 5 bases, J lost 1 base, and 20 bases lay in between. In nucleotides, the CDR3 is TGTGCCAGCAGTCGCGTCATTCCAGGGGACCCCCAAGAGACCCAGTACTTC. Translated: CASSRVIPGDPQETQYF.

The genes are TRBV5-1 and TRBJ1-3, with no clear D. The germline V gene has CDR1 SGHRS and CDR2 YFSETQ. Trimming removed 0 bases from V and 0 bases from J, with 10 bases in between. The CDR3 consists of 16 residues. CDR3 nucleotides: TGCGCCAGCAGCTTGGGGATCCCCAGCTCTGGAAACACCATATATTTT. It specifies CASSLGIPSSGNTIYF.

This chain uses TRBV20-1 with TRBJ2-3; no clear D gene. The CDR3 contains 15 residues. Germline V gene lookup returns CDR1 DFQATT and CDR2 SNEGSKA (reference sequence). The V gene lost 5 bases and the J gene lost 6 bases, with 21 bases spanning the gap. The CDR3 protein is CSAYPGQKGGDTQYF. CDR3 DNA: TGCAGTGCTTATCCGGGCCAAAAGGGTGGGGATACGCAGTATTTT.

Only a few counts were recorded for this clonotype. The V and J genes are TRBV6-5 and TRBJ2-1; 9 bases map to TRBD2. Per the germline V gene, CDR1 is MNHEY and CDR2 is SVGAGI. With V trimmed by 6 bases and J by 6 bases, 12 bases remained unmatched. The CDR3 contains 16 residues. The DNA for the CDR3 is TGTGCCAGCAGCCCGTTCTTGCGGGAGGGCCGCAATGAGCAGTTCTTC. It translates to CASSPFLREGRNEQFF.

The sample holds a few counts of this clonotype. The chain joins TRBV6-5 to TRBJ2-1; 9 nucleotides line up with TRBD2. The germline V gene encodes CDR1 MNHEY and CDR2 SVGAGI. The CDR3 sequence is 18 residues long. J lost 6 bases, V lost 0 bases, and 12 bases had no gene match. The CDR3 nucleotides are TGTGCCAGCAGTTACTCCCCTATAGCGGGAGCGGGTGGCAATGAGCAGTTCTTC. It yields the protein CASSYSPIAGAGGNEQFF.

This CDR3 reads CASSLDPGRGEQFF. In DNA form, the CDR3 reads TGTGCCAGCAGCCTCGACCCAGGGCGGGGTGAGCAGTTCTTC. The rearrangement links TRBV3-1 to TRBJ2-1; perhaps TRBD2 as D (6 bases). CDR3 length: 14 residues. V lost 4 bases, J lost 9 bases, and 16 bases lay in between. Looked up from germline, CDR1 is LGHDT and CDR2 is YNNKEL (reference sequence).

The chain couples TRBV14 to TRBJ2-7; 10 nucleotides agree with TRBD2. Trimming took 0 bases from V and 0 from J; bases not matched to a gene: 5. Germline V CDR1 and CDR2: SGHDN, FVKESK. There are 17 residues in the CDR3. CDR3 loop: CASSQESTSGYSYEQYF. CDR3 DNA sequence: TGTGCCAGCAGCCAAGAATCGACTAGCGGGTACTCCTACGAGCAGTACTTC.

The chain links TRBV24-1 to TRBJ2-7; D tentatively reads TRBD1 or TRBD2 (5 bases each). The closer fit of TRBJ2-5 to the DNA end suggests the J call may be wrong. The CDR3 consists of 16 residues. Germline V lookup: CDR1 KGHDR, CDR2 SFDVKD. This CDR3 reads CATSDLWQGDGETQYF. The CDR3 coding sequence is TGTGCCACCAGTGATTTGTGGCAGGGAGATGGGGAGACCCAGTACTTC.

This clonotype was picked up a small number of times. This rearrangement joins TRBV6-5 to TRBJ1-2; D is ambiguous. The germline V gene has CDR1 MNHEY and CDR2 SVGAGI. Trimming pared 6 bases from V and 8 bases from J, leaving 16 bases between. This CDR3 is built from 13 residues. The CDR3, as DNA: TGTGCCAGCAGCCCCGCGTCCTCGAAAGGCTACACCTTC. Translated: CASSPASSKGYTF.